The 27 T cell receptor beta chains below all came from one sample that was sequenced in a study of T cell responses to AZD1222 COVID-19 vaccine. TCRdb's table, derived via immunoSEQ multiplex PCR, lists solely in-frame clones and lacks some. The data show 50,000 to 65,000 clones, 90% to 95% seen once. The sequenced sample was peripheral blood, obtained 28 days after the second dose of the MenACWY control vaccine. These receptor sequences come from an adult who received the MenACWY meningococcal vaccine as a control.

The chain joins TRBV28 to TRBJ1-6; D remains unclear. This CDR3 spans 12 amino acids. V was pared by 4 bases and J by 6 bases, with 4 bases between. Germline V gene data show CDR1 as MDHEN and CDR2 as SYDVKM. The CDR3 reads CASSSPNSPLHF. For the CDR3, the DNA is TGTGCCAGCAGTTCGCCTAATTCACCCCTCCACTTT.

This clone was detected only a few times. The CDR3 nucleotides are TGTGCCAGCAGCGTGGGACAGTCATACTATGGCTACACCTTC. This sequence encodes CASSVGQSYYGYTF. The V gene is TRBV5-6, the J gene TRBJ1-2; 7 nucleotides match TRBD1. Germline trimming cut 4 bases from V and 3 bases from J; bases unmatched to any gene: 6. The CDR3 spans 14 residues. The germline gives CDR1 SGHDT, CDR2 YYEEEE.

This CDR3 is CASSSSRLPLHF. In DNA, the CDR3 is TGTGCCAGCAGTTCGAGTCGTTTGCCCCTCCACTTT. This chain uses TRBV28 with TRBJ1-6; D uncertain. This CDR3 has 12 residues. V was clipped by 4 bases and J by 13 bases, with 11 bases between them. Germline V gene lookup returns CDR1 MDHEN and CDR2 SYDVKM.

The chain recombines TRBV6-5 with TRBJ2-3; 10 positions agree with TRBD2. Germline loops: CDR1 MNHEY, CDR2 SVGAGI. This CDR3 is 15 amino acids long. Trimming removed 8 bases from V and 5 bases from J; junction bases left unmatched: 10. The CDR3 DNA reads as TGTGCCAGCTCACCCGGGACTAGCGCCGTAGATACGCAGTATTTT. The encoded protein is CASSPGTSAVDTQYF.

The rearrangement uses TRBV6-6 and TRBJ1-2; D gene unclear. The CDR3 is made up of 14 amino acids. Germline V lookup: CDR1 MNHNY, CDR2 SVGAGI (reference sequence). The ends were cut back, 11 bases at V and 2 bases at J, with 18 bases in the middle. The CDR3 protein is CAASYPERNYGYTF. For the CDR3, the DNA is TGTGCCGCGAGTTACCCGGAGAGAAACTATGGCTACACCTTC.

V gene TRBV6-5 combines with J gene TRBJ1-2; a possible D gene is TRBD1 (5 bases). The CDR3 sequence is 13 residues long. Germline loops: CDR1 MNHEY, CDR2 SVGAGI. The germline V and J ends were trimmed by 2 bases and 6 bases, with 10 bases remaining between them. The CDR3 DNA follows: TGTGCCAGCAGTTACAGTGGCAGGGATGGCTACACCTTC. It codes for CASSYSGRDGYTF.

Here the CDR3 DNA reads TGTGCCTGGGGCCGGGAGCCCTACAATGAGCAGTTCTTC. Protein product: CAWGREPYNEQFF. The V gene is TRBV30, the J gene TRBJ2-1; TRBD2 is a possible D gene (6 bases). V gave up 5 bases and J gave up 2 bases, with 10 bases separating them. The CDR3 length is 13 residues. The germline gives CDR1 GTSNPN, CDR2 SVGIG (reference sequence). Variable domain in full (rest from reference TRBV30 and TRBJ2-1): SQTIHQWPATLVQPVGSPLSLECTVEGTSNPNLYWYRQAAGRGLQLLFYSVGIGQISSEVPQNLSASRPQDRQFILSSKKLLLSDSGFYLCAWGREPYNEQFFGPGTRLTVL.

The DNA for the CDR3 is TGTGCCAGCAGTTTAGGGAAGACAGGAGAAGCTTTCTTT. Its translation: CASSLGKTGEAFF. The J gene is TRBJ1-1, the V gene TRBV12-3 or TRBV12-4; tentatively, D is TRBD1 (6 bases). With 1 base removed from V and 8 bases from J, the gap between germline ends came to 11 bases. The CDR3 extends over 13 amino acids.

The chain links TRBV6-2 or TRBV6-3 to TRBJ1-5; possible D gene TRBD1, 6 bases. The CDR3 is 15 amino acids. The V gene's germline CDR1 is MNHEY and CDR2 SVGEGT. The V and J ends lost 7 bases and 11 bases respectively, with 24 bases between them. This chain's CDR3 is CASTPHRALDWAQHF. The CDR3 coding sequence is TGTGCCAGCACCCCCCACAGGGCCCTGGATTGGGCCCAGCATTTT.

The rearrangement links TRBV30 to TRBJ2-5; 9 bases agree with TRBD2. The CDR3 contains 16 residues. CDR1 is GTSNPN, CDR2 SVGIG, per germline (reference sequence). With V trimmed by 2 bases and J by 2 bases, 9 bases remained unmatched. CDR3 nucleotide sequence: TGTGCCTGGAGTCGGTTAGCGGGAGACGGGCAAGAGACCCAGTACTTC. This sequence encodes CAWSRLAGDGQETQYF.

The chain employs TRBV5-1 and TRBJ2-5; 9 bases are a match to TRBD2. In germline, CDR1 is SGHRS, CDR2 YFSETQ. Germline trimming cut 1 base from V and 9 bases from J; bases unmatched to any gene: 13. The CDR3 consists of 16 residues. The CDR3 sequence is CASSLTGTSSLSAQYF. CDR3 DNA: TGCGCCAGCAGCTTGACCGGGACTAGCAGCCTGTCGGCCCAGTACTTC.

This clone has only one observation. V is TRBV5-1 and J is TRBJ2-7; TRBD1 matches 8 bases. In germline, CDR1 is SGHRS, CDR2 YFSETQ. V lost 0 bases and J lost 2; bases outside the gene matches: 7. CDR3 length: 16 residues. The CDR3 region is CASSLAIGTGAYEQYF. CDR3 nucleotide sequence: TGCGCCAGCAGCTTGGCTATCGGGACAGGAGCCTACGAGCAGTACTTC.

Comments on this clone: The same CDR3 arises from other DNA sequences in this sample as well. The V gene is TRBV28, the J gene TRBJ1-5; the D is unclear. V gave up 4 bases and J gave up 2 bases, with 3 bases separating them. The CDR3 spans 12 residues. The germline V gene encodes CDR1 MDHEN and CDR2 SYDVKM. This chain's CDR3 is CASSSGNQPQHF. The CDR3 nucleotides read TGTGCCAGCAGTTCGGGCAATCAGCCCCAGCATTTT.

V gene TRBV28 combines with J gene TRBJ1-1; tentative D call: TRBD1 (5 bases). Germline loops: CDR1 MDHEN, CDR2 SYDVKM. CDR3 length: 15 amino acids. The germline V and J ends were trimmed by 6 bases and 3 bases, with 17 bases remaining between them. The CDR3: CASRPPMGPHTEAFF. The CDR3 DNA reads TGTGCCAGCAGGCCTCCAATGGGACCACACACTGAAGCTTTCTTT.

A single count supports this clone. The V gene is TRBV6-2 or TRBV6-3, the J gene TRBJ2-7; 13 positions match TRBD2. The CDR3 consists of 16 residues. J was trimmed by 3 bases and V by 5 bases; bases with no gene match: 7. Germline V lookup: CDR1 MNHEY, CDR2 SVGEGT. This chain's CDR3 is CASSPRTSGSLYEQYF. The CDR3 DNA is TGTGCCAGCAGTCCCCGGACTAGCGGGAGCCTCTACGAGCAGTACTTC.

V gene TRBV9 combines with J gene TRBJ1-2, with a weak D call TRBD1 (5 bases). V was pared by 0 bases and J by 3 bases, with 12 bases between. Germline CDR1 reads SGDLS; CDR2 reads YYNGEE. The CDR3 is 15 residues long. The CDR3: CASSVAVGADYGYTF. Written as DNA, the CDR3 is TGTGCCAGCAGCGTAGCAGTCGGGGCCGACTATGGCTACACCTTC.

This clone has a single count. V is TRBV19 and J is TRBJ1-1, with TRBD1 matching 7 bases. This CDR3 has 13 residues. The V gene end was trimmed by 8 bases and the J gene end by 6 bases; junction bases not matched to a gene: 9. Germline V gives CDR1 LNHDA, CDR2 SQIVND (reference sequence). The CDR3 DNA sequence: TGTGCCAGTCGAACGGGTACAGGGGCTGAAGCTTTCTTT. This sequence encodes CASRTGTGAEAFF.

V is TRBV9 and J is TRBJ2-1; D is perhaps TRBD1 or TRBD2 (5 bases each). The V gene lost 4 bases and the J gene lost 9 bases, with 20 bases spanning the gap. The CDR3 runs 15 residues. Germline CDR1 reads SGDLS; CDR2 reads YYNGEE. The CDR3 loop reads CASSTRGLGAGEQFF. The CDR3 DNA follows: TGTGCCAGCAGCACACGAGGGCTAGGGGCGGGTGAGCAGTTCTTC.

As DNA, the CDR3 is TGTGCCAGCAGCTCTTCACGGGGAGAGTATGGCTACACCTTC. It yields the protein CASSSSRGEYGYTF. The V call is TRBV28, the J call TRBJ1-2; D remains ambiguous. The V gene lost 6 bases and the J gene lost 5 bases, with 16 bases spanning the gap. Germline loops: CDR1 MDHEN, CDR2 SYDVKM. This CDR3 is 14 amino acids long.

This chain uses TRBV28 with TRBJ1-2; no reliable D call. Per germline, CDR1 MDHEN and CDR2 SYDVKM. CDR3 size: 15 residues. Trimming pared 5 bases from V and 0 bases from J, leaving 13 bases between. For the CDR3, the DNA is TGTGCCAGCAGTACCCGACTGGGAGCTAACTATGGCTACACCTTC. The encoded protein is CASSTRLGANYGYTF.

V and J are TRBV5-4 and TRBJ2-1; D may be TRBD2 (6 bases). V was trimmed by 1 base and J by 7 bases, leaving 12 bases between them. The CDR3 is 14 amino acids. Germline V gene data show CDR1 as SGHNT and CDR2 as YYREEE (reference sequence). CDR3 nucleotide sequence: TGTGCCAGCAGCTTGTTCGGGAGCGGGAATGAGCAGTTCTTC. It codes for CASSLFGSGNEQFF.

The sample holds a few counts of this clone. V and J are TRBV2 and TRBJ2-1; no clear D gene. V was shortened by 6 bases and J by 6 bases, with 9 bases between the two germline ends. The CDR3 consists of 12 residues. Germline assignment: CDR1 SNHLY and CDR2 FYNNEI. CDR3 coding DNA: TGTGCCAGCAGGCTTTATGCCAATGAGCAGTTCTTC. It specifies CASRLYANEQFF.

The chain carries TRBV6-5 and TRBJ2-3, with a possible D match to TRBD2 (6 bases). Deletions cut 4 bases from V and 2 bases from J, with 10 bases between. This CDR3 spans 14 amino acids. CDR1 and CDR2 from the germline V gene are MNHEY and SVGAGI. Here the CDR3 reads CASSFGGLTDTQYF. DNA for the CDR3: TGTGCCAGCAGTTTCGGGGGACTCACAGATACGCAGTATTTT.

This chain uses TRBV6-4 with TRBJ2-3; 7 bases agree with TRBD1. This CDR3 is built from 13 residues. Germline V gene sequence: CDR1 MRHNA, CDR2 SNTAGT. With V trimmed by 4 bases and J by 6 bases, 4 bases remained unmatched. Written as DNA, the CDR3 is TGTGCCAGCAGTGTACGGGACAGTGATACGCAGTATTTT. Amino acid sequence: CASSVRDSDTQYF.

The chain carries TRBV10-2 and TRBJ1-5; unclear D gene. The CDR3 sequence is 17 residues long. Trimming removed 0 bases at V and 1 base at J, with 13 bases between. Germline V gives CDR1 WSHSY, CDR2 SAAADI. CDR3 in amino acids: CASSESGSGFSNQPQHF. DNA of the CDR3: TGCGCCAGCAGTGAGTCCGGCTCAGGTTTCAGCAATCAGCCCCAGCATTTT.

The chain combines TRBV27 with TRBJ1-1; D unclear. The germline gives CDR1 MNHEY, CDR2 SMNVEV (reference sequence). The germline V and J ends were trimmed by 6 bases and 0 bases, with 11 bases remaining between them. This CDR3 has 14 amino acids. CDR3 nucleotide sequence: TGTGCCAGCAGCCCGGTTCCCATGAACACTGAAGCTTTCTTT. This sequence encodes CASSPVPMNTEAFF.

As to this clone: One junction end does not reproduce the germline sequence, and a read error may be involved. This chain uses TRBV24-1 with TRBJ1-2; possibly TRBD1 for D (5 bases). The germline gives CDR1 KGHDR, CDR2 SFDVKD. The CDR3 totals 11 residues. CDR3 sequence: CATTGVEGYTF. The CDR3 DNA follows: TGTGCGACCACGGGGGTCGAAGGCTACACCTTC.